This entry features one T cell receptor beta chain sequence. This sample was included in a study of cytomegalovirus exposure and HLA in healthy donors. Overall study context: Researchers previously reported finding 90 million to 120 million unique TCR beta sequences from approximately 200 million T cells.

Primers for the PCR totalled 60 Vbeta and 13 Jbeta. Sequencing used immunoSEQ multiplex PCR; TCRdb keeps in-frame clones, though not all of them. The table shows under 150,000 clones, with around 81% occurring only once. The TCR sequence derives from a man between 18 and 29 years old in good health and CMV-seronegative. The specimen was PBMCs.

CDR3: CASSDRALGEQYF. DNA of the CDR3: TGTGCCAGCAGTGACAGGGCCTTGGGGGAGCAGTACTTC. V gene TRBV2 combines with J gene TRBJ2-7; possibly TRBD1 for D (5 bases). From germline, CDR1 is SNHLY and CDR2 FYNNEI. V was shortened by 3 bases and J by 7 bases, with 13 bases between the two germline ends. This CDR3 has 13 amino acids.